This TCR beta chain originates from a study of OX40 agonist ivuxolimab in advanced cancers. The wider study: The eligibility criteria allowed prior anti-PD-1, anti-PD-L1 or anti-CTLA-4 therapy, and around 40% had some. Findings and limits, study-wide: Expanded peripheral T cell antigen specificity was not determined.

Clones were read by immunoSEQ multiplex PCR, and TCRdb kept only the in-frame ones, dropping some. Of tens of thousands of clones in the sample, over 75% are singletons; the top ten hold 0.3% to 0.4%. The CDR3 is 14 residues long. V lost 5 bases and J lost 3, with 14 bases in between. In germline, CDR1 is SGHTA, CDR2 FQGNSA. Points on this clone: The antigen is not known.

The TCR originated in an adult with an advanced solid tumor such as melanoma, head and neck, liver or kidney cancer. The chain joins TRBV7-2 to TRBJ2-7; D not resolved. The source was CD4+ or CD8+ T cells sorted from blood, collected in a trial of the OX40 agonist ivuxolimab. The CDR3: CASSQSGPLYEQYF. The CDR3 region has the DNA TGTGCCAGCAGCCAGTCCGGGCCTCTCTACGAGCAGTACTTC.